This T cell receptor beta chain was profiled in a study of T cell repertoires in cytomegalovirus infection. Study overall: Used in the study were CMV epitopes, some recently identified and HLA-C-restricted, others well-studied and HLA-B-restricted.

TCRdb re-analysed the reads in MiXCR, keeping a single row per CDR3 protein. The sample lists 600,000 to 700,000 distinct CDR3 sequences; around a third were seen once. V was pared by 5 bases and J by 6 bases, with 18 bases between. The length of the CDR3 is 15 residues. Per the germline V gene, CDR1 is ENHRY and CDR2 is SYGVKD. In this sample, this clonotype turned up a few times. Antigen specificity is unknown. Overall study results and limits: Ex vivo responses were dominated by HLA-C-restricted CMV-specific TCR beta clonotypes.

This receptor was obtained from a human donor in good health (CMV status not recorded). Some clones in this sample may be carry-over from other donors' samples. Sequences were derived from cultured PBMCs, sampled from culture after CMV antigen stimulation. The V call is TRBV10-3, the J call TRBJ2-3; possible D gene TRBD2, 5 bases. The CDR3 sequence is CAISRQSLVGDTQYF. CDR3 nucleotides: TGTGCCATCAGTCGTCAGTCACTAGTCGGCGATACGCAGTATTTT.